What follows describes a single T cell receptor beta chain. Its recognized antigen is unknown. One base away there is no much larger clone; base qualities are not given. The record originates from a study of cytomegalovirus exposure and HLA in healthy donors (dated by TCRdb to about 2017). Regarding the research as a whole: An earlier analysis of approximately 640 of the donors reported 250 to 300 Gb of sequence data and roughly 110 million unique TCR beta sequences from 150 million to 200 million T cells. The genetic ancestry cluster associated with self-reported Caucasian donors included around 76% of the approximately 410 genotyped donors. Among over 350 genotyped donors of the cohort, an average of 235,054 unique TCR beta nucleotide sequences were sequenced per donor, around 18% of them non-productive. The number of donors typed differed by locus, with roughly 629-640 for A, B, C, DRB1 and DQB1, about 500 for DQA1, over 600 for DPA1, and approximately 470 for DPB1. Roughly 310 gigabases of sequencing data and some 85 million unique TCR sequences were included in an early release covering several hundred HLA-typed donors. The study combined high-throughput TCR immunosequencing, statistical association of individual TCRs with disease status, and machine learning to predict cytomegalovirus infection status. In a later analysis, previously published TCR beta repertoires from 550 to 700 donors were re-analyzed and high-resolution HLA genotyping was added so that TCR occurrence patterns could be studied. Rather than drawing on any new phenotypic data, the later analysis identified candidate immune exposures from TCR beta sequences and the way those sequences occurred across donors. The study aimed to test whether signatures of past pathogen exposure could be identified by cataloging public T cell receptors. The study profiled the T cell repertoires of hundreds of subjects by immunosequencing and related them to cytomegalovirus serostatus. A later genetic analysis took genome-wide SNP genotypes for 398 of the 666 donors and used that subset as a discovery cohort. Both class I and class II loci were covered by HLA typing, at four-digit resolution. Along with the approximately 620-subject first cohort, a separate validation cohort of over a hundred different subjects was used. All discovery cohort repertoires had been generated on a single sequencing platform. Donor age, sex, ethnicity and CMV serostatus were collected together with the repertoire data. A few DR-DQ haplotypes were treated as single units for association and clustering because of strong linkage in the cohort. An earlier analysis of several hundred of the donors applied high-throughput TCR beta sequencing to assess whether each TCR beta V gene segment acted as functional or pseudogenic. Paper-wide results and their limitations: Only TCR beta chains were sequenced in this cohort, and the absence of alpha or paired-chain data limited detectable features. Because HLA typing was missing for some donors at each locus, association tests included only the typed subset. In a later analysis, TCR association rates were found to vary across HLA loci, with the most associated TCRs seen for DRB1 alleles and the fewest for HLA-C alleles. A cluster of highly shared sequence variants was judged likely to represent a technical artifact of the sequencing pipeline. Strong co-occurrence of HLA alleles, especially DR and DQ, made assigning TCR associations to individual alleles difficult. The authors suggested that the approach could potentially be extended to other disease states and immunological phenotypes. About 15 rarely observed V segments, including chromosome 9 orphons, were excluded from the earlier analysis of several hundred of the donors because counts were too low. A later analysis found that HLA-associated TCR beta chains were more clonally expanded and had lower generation probabilities than equally common non-associated chains. V-gene and J-gene trimming of TCR beta chains was associated with a missense DCLRE1C variant in a later genetic analysis, and the association was replicated in an independent cohort. According to a later analysis, parvovirus B19, influenza, CMV and Epstein-Barr virus appeared linked to several top co-occurrence clusters. A later analysis found that most CMV-associated TCR beta chains appeared HLA-restricted, with HLA associations seemingly driven largely by CMV exposure. Because the 87-base-pair reads could not distinguish some IMGT-functional V segments, including TRBV6-2 and TRBV6-3, those segments were excluded. A total of about 180 TCR beta chains were listed by the study as associated with cytomegalovirus. Immune exposure information for the cohort was limited to CMV serostatus. Most TCR sequences were observed very rarely across donors, whereas some public TCRs were present in many individuals. In vitro tests confirmed that a few of the cytomegalovirus-associated TCR beta chains recognize cytomegalovirus antigens. In an earlier analysis of approximately 600 of the donors, most TCR beta V segments were observed in productive rearrangements about 90% or about 30% of the time, broadly matching IMGT annotations. In both the original and validation cohorts, the classifier was reported to diagnose cytomegalovirus status with high specificity and sensitivity. According to a later genetic analysis, donors in an Asian-associated ancestry cluster had fewer N-insertions in productive TCRs than the approximately 690-donor mean. Presence/absence analyses assumed roughly uniform sequencing depth across donors, an assumption that may not hold. Correlated functional status among segregating V segments might reflect linkage disequilibrium, but an unknown experimental factor could not be ruled out. A later analysis associated approximately 17,000 TCR beta sequences with specific HLA alleles at a false discovery rate of 0.05. A further reported finding was that TCR beta sequences accurately predicted the HLA-A and HLA-B alleles for most subjects in the first cohort.

Taken from the germline V gene, the CDR1 and CDR2 loops are SGHAT and FQNNGV. The CDR3 numbers 14 residues from cysteine through phenylalanine. Only CDR3 DNA is held: 42 bases, read in frame from base 1. V lost 7 bases and J lost 3 bases, and the count of bases not matched to a germline gene is 7. Library preparation used the immunoSEQ multiplex PCR assay. The multiplex PCR relied on a mix of 60 forward primers for TCR Vbeta segments and 13 reverse primers for TCR Jbeta segments. A multiplex PCR assay on genomic DNA amplified the CDR3 region of rearranged TCR beta genes. The amplified TCR beta libraries were sequenced on the Illumina HiSeq System as 87-base-pair reads. Regarding the original processing steps: In a later analysis, some 80 million unique TCR beta chains were counted across the roughly 670 repertoires, and around 10 million of these chains were shared by at least two donors. To remove PCR and sequencing errors, raw reads were error-corrected and collapsed into unique sequences using a nearest-neighbor algorithm that merged closely related sequences. Alignment of CDR3 sequences to IMGT reference sequences was used to assign V, D and J gene segments. Each retained sequence needed at least a six-nucleotide match to both a V gene segment and a J gene segment. A rearrangement counted as productive if the CDR3 had no stop codons and remained in frame with V and J, and every other rearrangement counted as non-productive. CDR3 was defined according to IMGT convention as the region running from the second conserved V-encoded cysteine to the conserved J-encoded phenylalanine. Sequences without an unambiguous match to a single V gene segment were excluded from the earlier analysis of a few hundred of the donors. In an earlier analysis of 450 to 750 of the donors, a V segment was called functional when productive rearrangements were above 56.7%, and segregating when the standard deviation between donors exceeded 5%. A statistical classification framework was built for diagnosing cytomegalovirus status from the catalog of TCR beta chain sequences. V and J gene assignment, in a later analysis, came from comparing TCR nucleotide sequences with IMGT/GENE-DB human TR gene sequences. Using the TCRdist pipeline, a later analysis assigned CDR3 sequences along with most-parsimonious VDJ recombination scenarios. In a later analysis, every TCR beta chain was defined by the combination of its CDR3 amino acid sequence and its V-gene family, and reads without a unique V-gene family were dropped. In a later analysis, 450 to 600 highly shared, low-generation-probability nucleotide sequences were removed to address suspected cross-contamination and a sequencing artifact. A later analysis calculated a clonal expansion index for each public chain from normalized within-repertoire ranks of inferred template counts. In a later analysis, generation probabilities were computed using a VDJ recombination model fitted to out-of-frame rearrangements, and the results were checked against IGoR. A later analysis scored TCR-TCR, TCR-HLA and TCR-CMV co-occurrence with hypergeometric tests, applying a repertoire-size bias correction to TCR pairs. To estimate false discovery rates, a later analysis permuted the HLA or CMV assignments 20 times. In a later analysis, co-occurring TCRs were grouped using DBSCAN, with TCRdist sequence similarity added in when clustering inside HLA-allele-positive subsets. Repertoires with fewer than 30,000 or more than 120,000 public chains were left out of co-occurrence clustering, as were a few repertoires with anomalous nucleotide sharing. The source is immuneACCESS, and TCRdb retained only in-frame sequences with V and J called. Part of the clones is not carried over; for the studies checked, unresolved V genes explain less than half of this, and the remainder is unexplained. V, J and clone size derive from that table, while D and trimming were established from the DNA sequence. The sample has some 100,000 clones on record, under 80% of them singletons. Under 5% of the sample rests with the top ten.

The cohort comprised 666 healthy bone marrow donors. At the time of sampling, every cohort member was nominally healthy, though immune exposures that went unrecorded were likely present. The donor tested CMV seropositive, placing the donor among the 290 or so seropositive members of the cohort. A peripheral blood sample was provided by each donor, and peripheral blood mononuclear cells were used for TCR beta sequencing. Genomic DNA extraction from the blood cell samples was performed with the Qiagen DNeasy Blood Extraction Kit. Sequencing used PBMCs. Here the chain combines TRBV11-2 and TRBJ2-7; the junction holds 9 bases that match TRBD1. This TCR was sampled from a woman in her 50s in good health and CMV-seropositive. The sequenced DNA is TGTGCCAGCACTTACTCGACAGGGGGCTACGAGCAGTACTTC. This codes for CASTYSTGGYEQYF.